The clone carrying this T cell receptor (beta chain) was counted only a few times. Its antigen is still unknown. The sample belongs to a study of T cells in Graves' hyperthyroidism and ophthalmopathy. Researchers amplified the TCR beta CDR3 regions from RNA transcripts. First-round RT-PCR targeting the TCR CDR3 was performed with the HTBI primer set. TCRdb ran MiXCR on the multiplex PCR reads and lists one entry per CDR3 protein. The sample has roughly 290,000 distinct CDR3 sequences, approximately 15% seen once. Germline values: CDR1 DFQATT, CDR2 SNEGSKA (reference sequence). This CDR3 has 15 amino acids. V lost 0 bases, J lost 8 bases, and 10 bases stayed unmatched. General study points: Blood shared most expanded thyroid clonotypes above 0.001.

PBMCs were obtained from over 8.5 ml fresh peripheral blood. V is TRBV20-1 and J is TRBJ1-1; TRBD1 agrees at 9 bases. The sample consisted of blood. The sequence derives from a woman aged 55 to 70 with Graves' ophthalmopathy. The CDR3 region has the DNA TGCAGTGCTAGAGAAGGAGGACAGGGGCGAACCGAAGCTTTCTTT. Its translation: CSAREGGQGRTEAFF.